This T cell receptor (beta chain) was documented in a study of shared clonotypes between healthy human individuals. Findings and limits, study-wide: Few donors limited the genetic and exposure-history diversity represented. Naive subsets typically showed greater estimated richness than memory subsets.

Turning to this clone: What it recognizes is unknown.

Germline V gene lookup returns CDR1 SGHVS and CDR2 FQNEAQ. The V end was cut by 2 bases, the J end by 6 bases, with 11 bases between. The CDR3 runs to 14 residues. Researchers partitioned CD4+ cells into CD45RA+ naive and CD45RA-negative memory subsets. Profiled with immunoSEQ multiplex PCR; TCRdb holds only in-frame clones, not every one. The sample has about 2.4 million clones, 80% to 95% seen once. The receptor was derived from a man between 18 and 35 years old in good health. Some clones in this sample may be carry-over from other donors' samples. V gene TRBV7-8 combines with J gene TRBJ1-5; tentatively, D is TRBD1 (6 bases). Sequenced material: naive CD4+ T cells from PBMCs. This sample's subset: CD45RA+ positively selected. CDR3 loop: CASSLTGTTQPQHF. The CDR3 nucleotides are TGTGCCAGCAGCTTAACAGGGACGACTCAGCCCCAGCATTTT.